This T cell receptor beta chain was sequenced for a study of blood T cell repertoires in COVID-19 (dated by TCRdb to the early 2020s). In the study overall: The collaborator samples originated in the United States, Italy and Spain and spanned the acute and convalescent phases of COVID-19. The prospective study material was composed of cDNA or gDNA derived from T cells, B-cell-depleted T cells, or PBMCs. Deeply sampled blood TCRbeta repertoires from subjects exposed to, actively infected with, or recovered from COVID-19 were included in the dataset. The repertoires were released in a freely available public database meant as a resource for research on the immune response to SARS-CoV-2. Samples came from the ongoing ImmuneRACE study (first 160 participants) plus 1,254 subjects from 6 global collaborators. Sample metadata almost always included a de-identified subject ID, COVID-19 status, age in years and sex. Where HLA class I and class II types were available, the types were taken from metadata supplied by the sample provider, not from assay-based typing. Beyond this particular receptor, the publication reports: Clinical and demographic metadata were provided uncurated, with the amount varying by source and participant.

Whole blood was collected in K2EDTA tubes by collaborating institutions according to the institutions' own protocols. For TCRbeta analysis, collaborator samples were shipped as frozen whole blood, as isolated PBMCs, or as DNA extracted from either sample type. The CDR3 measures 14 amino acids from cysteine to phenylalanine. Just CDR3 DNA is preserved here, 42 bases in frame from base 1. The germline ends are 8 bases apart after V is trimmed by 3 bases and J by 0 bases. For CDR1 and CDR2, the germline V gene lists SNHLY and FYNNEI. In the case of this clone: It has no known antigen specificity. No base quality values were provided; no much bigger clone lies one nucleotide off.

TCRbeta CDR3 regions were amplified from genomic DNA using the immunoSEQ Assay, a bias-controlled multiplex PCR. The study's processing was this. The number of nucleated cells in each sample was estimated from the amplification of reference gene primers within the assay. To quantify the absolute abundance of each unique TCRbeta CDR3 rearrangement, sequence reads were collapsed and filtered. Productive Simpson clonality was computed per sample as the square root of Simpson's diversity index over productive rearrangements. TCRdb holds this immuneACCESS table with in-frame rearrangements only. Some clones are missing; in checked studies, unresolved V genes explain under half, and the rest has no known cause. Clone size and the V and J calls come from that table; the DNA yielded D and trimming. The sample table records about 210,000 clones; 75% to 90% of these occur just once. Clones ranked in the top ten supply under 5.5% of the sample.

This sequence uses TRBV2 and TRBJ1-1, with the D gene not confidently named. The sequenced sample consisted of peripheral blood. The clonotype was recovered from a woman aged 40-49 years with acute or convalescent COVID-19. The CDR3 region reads CASSDRPMNTEAFF. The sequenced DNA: TGTGCCAGCAGTGACAGGCCCATGAACACTGAAGCTTTCTTT. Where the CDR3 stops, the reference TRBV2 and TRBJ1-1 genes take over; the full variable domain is EPEVTQTPSHQVTQMGQEVILRCVPISNHLYFYWYRQILGQKVEFLVSFYNNEISEKSEIFDDQFSVERPDGSNFTLKIRSTKLEDSAMYFCASSDRPMNTEAFFGQGTRLTVV.